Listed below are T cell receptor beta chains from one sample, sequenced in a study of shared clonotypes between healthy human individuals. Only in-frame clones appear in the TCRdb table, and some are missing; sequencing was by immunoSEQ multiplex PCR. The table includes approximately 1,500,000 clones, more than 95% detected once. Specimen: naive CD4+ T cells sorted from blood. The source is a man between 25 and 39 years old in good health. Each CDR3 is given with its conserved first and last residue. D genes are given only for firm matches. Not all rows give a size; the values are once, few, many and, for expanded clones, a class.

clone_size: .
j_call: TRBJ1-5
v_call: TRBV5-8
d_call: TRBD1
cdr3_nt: TGTGCCAGCAACTTGAAACGAAGGACAGGGGCAAGCAATCAGCCCCAGCATTTT
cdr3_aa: CASNLKRRTGASNQPQHF

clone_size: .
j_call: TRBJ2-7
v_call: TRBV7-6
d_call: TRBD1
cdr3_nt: TGTGCCAGCAGCGTCGGGACAGAGGCGTCCTACGAGCAGTACTTC
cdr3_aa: CASSVGTEASYEQYF

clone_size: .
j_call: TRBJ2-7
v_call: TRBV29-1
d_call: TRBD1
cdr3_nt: TGCAGCGTTCGGTTCGGACAGGGCCCGTACGAGCAGTACTTC
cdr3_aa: CSVRFGQGPYEQYF

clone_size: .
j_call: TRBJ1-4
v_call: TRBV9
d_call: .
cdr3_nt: TGTGCCAGCAGCGTTTGGGCAGACTATAATGAAAAACTGTTTTTT
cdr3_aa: CASSVWADYNEKLFF

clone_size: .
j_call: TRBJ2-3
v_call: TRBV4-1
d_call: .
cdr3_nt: TGCGCCAGCAGCCTCGGAGGCGCAGATACGCAGTATTTT
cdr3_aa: CASSLGGADTQYF

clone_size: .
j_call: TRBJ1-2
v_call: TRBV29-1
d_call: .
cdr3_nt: TGCAGCGTTGGAGGAAACTATGGCTACACCTTC
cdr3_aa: CSVGGNYGYTF

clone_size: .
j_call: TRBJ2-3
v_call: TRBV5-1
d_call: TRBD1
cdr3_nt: TGCGCCAGCAGCCTACCACAGGGGCCAGATACGCAGTATTTT
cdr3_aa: CASSLPQGPDTQYF

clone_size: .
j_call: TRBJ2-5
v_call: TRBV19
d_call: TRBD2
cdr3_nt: TGTGCCAGTAGACTAGCGGGAGGAGGAGAGACCCAGTACTTC
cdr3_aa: CASRLAGGGETQYF

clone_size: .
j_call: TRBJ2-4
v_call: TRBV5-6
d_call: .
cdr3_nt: TGTGCCAGCAGCTTGGGGCCGGGGGGCGCGGACATTCAGTACTTC
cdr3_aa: CASSLGPGGADIQYF

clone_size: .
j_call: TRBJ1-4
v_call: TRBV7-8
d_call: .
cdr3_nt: TGTGCCAGCAGCTTAGAGAACCCGAGGGATGAAAAACTGTTTTTT
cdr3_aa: CASSLENPRDEKLFF

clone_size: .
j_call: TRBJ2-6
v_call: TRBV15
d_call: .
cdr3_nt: TGTGCCACCAGCAGAGGTAGGCTTGGGGCCAACGTCCTGACTTTC
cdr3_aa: CATSRGRLGANVLTF

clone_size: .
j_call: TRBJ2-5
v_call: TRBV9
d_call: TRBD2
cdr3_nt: TGTGCCAGCAGCGTAGGGAGACTAGCCCAAGAGACCCAGTACTTC
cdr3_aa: CASSVGRLAQETQYF

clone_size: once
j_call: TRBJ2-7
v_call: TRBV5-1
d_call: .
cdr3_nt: TGCGCCAGCAGCTTGAGTTTCGGAAATGCGGGCTCCTACGAGCAGTACTTC
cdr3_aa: CASSLSFGNAGSYEQYF

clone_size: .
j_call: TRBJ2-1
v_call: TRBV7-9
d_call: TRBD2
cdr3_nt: TGTGCCAGCAGCCCGCGGCTAGCGGGAGGTTACAATGAGCAGTTCTTC
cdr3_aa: CASSPRLAGGYNEQFF